The clone carrying this T cell receptor beta chain was found a few times. Antigen specificity is unknown. The sample is drawn from a study of blood T cells in healthy people across ages. J lost 0 bases, V lost 0 bases, and 6 bases had no gene match. Germline V gene lookup returns CDR1 LGHNA and CDR2 YSLEER. The CDR3 consists of 18 residues. Each donor supplied roughly 10 milliliters of peripheral blood. The authors isolated at least 7 million PBMCs per sample. For the second PCR, which ran for roughly 6 to 12 cycles, a sample-barcoded 5' primer and a J-beta primer mix were used. TCRdb re-derived calls from the 5' RACE reads in MiXCR, one entry per CDR3 protein. The repertoire consists of fewer than 2 million distinct CDR3 sequences, with roughly two fifths occurring once and the leading ten covering more than 20%. General study results and limits: Diversity estimates from one million T cells were considered underestimates.

The V call is TRBV4-3, the J call TRBJ2-1, with 9 bases identical to TRBD2. Sequencing was done on a sample of blood. This sequence originates from a human donor in good health. This CDR3 reads CASSQDSLAGSSYNEQFF. In nucleotides, the CDR3 is TGCGCCAGCAGCCAAGATTCCCTAGCGGGAAGCTCCTACAATGAGCAGTTCTTC.